This TCR beta chain was identified during a study of cytotoxic CD8 clonotypes in ibrutinib-treated CLL. The data were produced by immunoSEQ multiplex PCR, yet TCRdb's version contains in-frame clones alone and is incomplete. The sample has around 150,000 clones, roughly 80% seen once. Sequencing was performed on PBMCs, taken after 12 months of ibrutinib treatment. This clonotype was obtained from a human donor with chronic lymphocytic leukemia.

CDR3 bases: TGTGCCAGCAGCTCACCGGGACAGGGTTTAAATGGCTACACCTTC. This encodes CASSSPGQGLNGYTF. The chain combines TRBV5-4 with TRBJ1-2; 9 positions agree with TRBD1. The CDR3 contains 15 residues. Germline-derived CDR1 and CDR2 are SGHNT and YYREEE (reference sequence). The V gene end was trimmed by 3 bases and the J gene end by 6 bases; junction bases not matched to a gene: 9.